The TCR beta chain under discussion was sequenced for a study of blood T cell repertoires in COVID-19 (dated by TCRdb to 2018 to 2021). Looking at the study overall: Collaborator samples came from the United States, Italy and Spain and covered acute and convalescent phases of COVID-19. The prospective study material was composed of cDNA or gDNA derived from T cells, B-cell-depleted T cells, or PBMCs. Deeply sampled blood TCRbeta repertoires from subjects exposed to, actively infected with, or recovered from COVID-19 were included in the dataset. The repertoires were released in a freely available public database meant as a resource for research on the immune response to SARS-CoV-2. Samples were obtained from the ongoing ImmuneRACE study (first 160 participants) and from 1,200 or so subjects provided by 6 global collaborators. The sample metadata nearly always contained a de-identified subject ID, COVID-19 status, age in years and sex. Where available, HLA class I and class II types were taken from metadata supplied by the sample provider and were not determined by assay-based typing.

Each collaborating institution followed its own protocols to collect whole blood in K2EDTA tubes. For TCRbeta analysis, collaborator samples were shipped as frozen whole blood, as isolated PBMCs, or as DNA extracted from either sample type. TCRbeta CDR3 regions were amplified from genomic DNA by means of the immunoSEQ Assay, a bias-controlled multiplex PCR. From the authors' description of their analysis: The number of nucleated cells in each sample was estimated from the amplification of reference gene primers within the assay. Sequence reads were collapsed and filtered to measure the absolute abundance of every unique TCRbeta CDR3 rearrangement. For each sample, productive Simpson clonality was calculated as the square root of Simpson's diversity index across productive rearrangements. The table was pulled from immuneACCESS by TCRdb, which kept in-frame rearrangements only. Such tables lose some clones; where checked, under half of the loss comes from unresolved V genes, and the rest has no known cause. D and trimming come from the DNA, and the V and J calls and clone size come from that table. The sample table lists about 300,000 clones, roughly 86% of them with a count of one. The ten top clones hold over 8% of the sample.

With respect to this clone: Its antigen has not been determined. Base quality data are lacking; no much larger clone is found one base away.

What the work shows at the level of the full study, not this receptor alone: How much clinical and demographic metadata was included differed by source and by participant, and the metadata was provided uncurated.

The source is a man aged 18 to 30 with active or convalescent COVID-19. Sequencing was carried out using peripheral blood.

The CDR3 protein is CASSPPTAPMGNEQFF. The sequenced DNA: TGTGCCAGCTCACCACCGACAGCCCCAATGGGGAATGAGCAGTTCTTC. Here the chain combines TRBV18 and TRBJ2-1, and the D gene may be TRBD1, 5 bases matching. The V end loses 0 bases and the J end loses 7 bases, and a stretch of 16 bases separates them. From its cysteine to its phenylalanine, the CDR3 spans 16 amino acids. Only the CDR3 portion is preserved as DNA: 48 bases, with reading frame beginning at the first base. The germline V gene supplies CDR1 KGHSH and CDR2 LQKENI.